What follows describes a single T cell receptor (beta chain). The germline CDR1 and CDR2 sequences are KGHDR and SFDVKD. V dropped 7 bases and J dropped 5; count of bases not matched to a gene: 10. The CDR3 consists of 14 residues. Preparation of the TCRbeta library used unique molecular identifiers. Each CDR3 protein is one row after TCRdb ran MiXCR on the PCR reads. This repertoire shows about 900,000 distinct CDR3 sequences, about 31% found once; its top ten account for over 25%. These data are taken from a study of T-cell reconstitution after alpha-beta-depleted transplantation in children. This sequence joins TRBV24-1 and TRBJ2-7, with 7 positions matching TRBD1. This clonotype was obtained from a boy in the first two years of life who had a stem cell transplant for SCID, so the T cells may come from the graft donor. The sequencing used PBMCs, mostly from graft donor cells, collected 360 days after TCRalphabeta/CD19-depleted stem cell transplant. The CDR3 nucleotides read TGTGCCACCAGGACAGGGTTGTTAGGTCACGAGCAGTACTTC. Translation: CATRTGLLGHEQYF.